This record concerns one TCR beta chain sequence. This clone was picked up one time. No antigen is known for it. There are no base qualities to consult, and no much larger clone falls within one base. TCRbeta CDR3 regions were amplified from genomic DNA using the immunoSEQ Assay, a bias-controlled multiplex PCR. Regarding the original processing steps: Within the assay, amplification of reference gene primers was used to estimate how many nucleated cells each sample contained. To quantify the absolute abundance of each unique TCRbeta CDR3 rearrangement, sequence reads were collapsed and filtered. For each sample, productive Simpson clonality was calculated as the square root of Simpson's diversity index over productive rearrangements. Drawn from immuneACCESS, this table holds only the in-frame rearrangements with V and J called that TCRdb kept. Clones are partly lost; checked studies trace under half to an unresolved V gene and leave the rest unexplained. V and J calls and clone size are copied from that table; D and trimming were computed from the DNA. The sample contains roughly 200,000 clones, 75% to 90% of them found a single time. The ten biggest clones cover over 9.5% of the sample.

The data are from a study of blood T cell repertoires in COVID-19 (TCRdb year 2020). Turning to the overall study: Collaborator samples came from the United States, Italy and Spain and covered acute and convalescent phases of COVID-19. A de-identified subject ID, COVID-19 status, age in years and sex were almost always included in the sample metadata. Where HLA class I and class II types were available, the types were taken from metadata supplied by the sample provider, not from assay-based typing. Samples came from the ongoing ImmuneRACE study (first 160 participants) plus 1,254 subjects from 6 global collaborators. The material from the prospective study consisted of cDNA or gDNA derived from T cells, B-cell-depleted T cells, or PBMCs. A freely available public database, intended as a resource for researchers studying the immune response to SARS-CoV-2, is where the repertoires were released. Deeply sampled blood TCRbeta repertoires from subjects exposed to, actively infected with, or recovered from COVID-19 were included in the dataset. Here is what the overall study found, with its caveats: The quantity of clinical and demographic metadata differed by source and by participant and was supplied without curation.

The collaborating institutions used their own protocols to collect whole blood in K2EDTA tubes. Collaborator samples were shipped for TCRbeta analysis as frozen whole blood, isolated PBMCs, or DNA extracted from either sample type. From cysteine to phenylalanine, the CDR3 is 15 amino acids long. Only the CDR3 part of the read is kept: 45 bases, read in frame from the first base. V ends up 3 bases short and J 5 bases short, with an unmatched junction base count of 5. Based on the germline V gene (reference sequence), the CDR1 and CDR2 sequences are LNHDA and SQIVND. The sequenced material came from peripheral blood. The chain is made from TRBV19 and TRBJ2-7; 12 bases in the middle match TRBD1. The source of this sequence is a human donor with active or convalescent COVID-19. The donor label of this sample is uncertain. The sequenced DNA is TGTGCCAGTAGTATCCTGGGACAGGGGGCCCACGAGCAGTACTTC. It translates as CASSILGQGAHEQYF.